This entry lists 25 T cell receptor beta chains sequenced from one sample in a study of T cells in Graves' hyperthyroidism and ophthalmopathy. RNA transcripts served as the template for amplifying TCR beta CDR3 regions. TCR CDR3 regions were first amplified by RT-PCR with HTBI primers. TCRdb recomputed calls from the multiplex PCR reads with MiXCR, one row per CDR3 protein. The data show some 370,000 distinct CDR3 sequences, about 14% seen once. Material for sequencing was blood. Receptor source: a man aged 50-59 years with Graves' ophthalmopathy.

Ten or more counts support this clonotype. The genes are TRBV5-1 and TRBJ2-1; 11 nucleotides match TRBD2. CDR3 size: 17 residues. Germline CDR1 reads SGHRS; CDR2 reads YFSETQ. V trimming: 7 bases; J trimming: 7 bases; junction bases outside the gene matches: 16. CDR3 sequence reads: CASFWGTSGTSGNEQFF. CDR3 nucleotide sequence: TGCGCCAGCTTCTGGGGGACTAGCGGTACGAGTGGGAATGAGCAGTTCTTC.

Many counts were recorded for this clonotype. This rearrangement joins TRBV10-3 to TRBJ2-3; the match to TRBD2 covers 10 bases. Germline loops: CDR1 ENHRY, CDR2 SYGVKD. The length of the CDR3 is 15 residues. After removal of 7 bases from V and 3 bases from J, the junction contained 7 bases not matched to a gene. The CDR3, as DNA: TGTGCCATCAAGGAGCGGGAGGGCGTGACAGATACGCAGTATTTT. Translated, it gives CAIKEREGVTDTQYF.

This clonotype turned up a few times. The chain uses TRBV11-3 and TRBJ1-3, with 9 positions matching TRBD1. The trim removed 3 bases at V and 0 bases at J, leaving 6 bases unmatched. This CDR3 comprises 17 residues. The germline V gene has CDR1 SGHNT and CDR2 YENEEA. CDR3 amino acids: CASSFTGTGTSGNTIYF. The CDR3 nucleotides are TGTGCCAGCAGCTTCACCGGGACAGGGACCTCTGGAAACACCATATATTTT.

At least ten counts were recorded for this clonotype. The chain joins TRBV27 to TRBJ2-7; 11 positions agree with TRBD2. The CDR3 is 16 residues long. Trimming removed 3 bases from V and 3 bases from J; junction bases left unmatched: 7. CDR1 is MNHEY, CDR2 SMNVEV, per germline (reference sequence). The CDR3 is CASSFSGLAEYYEQYF. Written as DNA, the CDR3 is TGTGCCAGCAGTTTTTCGGGACTAGCGGAGTACTACGAGCAGTACTTC.

The CDR3 region has the DNA TGTGCCAGCAGCCGGTCGGAGCGGACGACAGATACGCAGTATTTT. Its translation is CASSRSERTTDTQYF. V usage is TRBV9 and J usage is TRBJ2-3; D might be TRBD2 (5 bases). The CDR3 extends over 15 amino acids. The germline V gene has CDR1 SGDLS and CDR2 YYNGEE. V was shortened by 4 bases and J by 3 bases, with 15 bases between the two germline ends.

In DNA form, the CDR3 reads TGTGCCTCTAGCGCTAACTCCTACGAGCAGTACTTC. This codes for CASSANSYEQYF. This chain joins TRBV28 and TRBJ2-7, with TRBD2 as a possible D gene (6 bases). This CDR3 is 12 amino acids long. Trimming removed 11 bases from V and 0 bases from J, with 11 bases in between. Germline V gives CDR1 MDHEN, CDR2 SYDVKM.

Only a few counts were recorded for this clonotype. This sequence joins TRBV7-9 and TRBJ1-2; TRBD1 aligns across 7 bases. Germline lookup yields CDR1 SEHNR and CDR2 FQNEAQ (reference sequence). V was clipped by 7 bases and J by 0 bases; unmatched bases: 5. This CDR3 comprises 14 residues. The CDR3 DNA reads as TGTGCCAGCACCCAGGACAGGCCTAACTATGGCTACACCTTC. Its translation: CASTQDRPNYGYTF.

This clonotype was picked up a small number of times. The chain recombines TRBV5-6 with TRBJ2-5, with D hard to call. This CDR3 has 14 amino acids. V was shortened by 4 bases and J by 5 bases, with 15 bases between the two germline ends. CDR1 and CDR2 (germline): SGHDT, YYEEEE. The CDR3 sequence is CASSTGWEVETQYF. In DNA, the CDR3 is TGTGCCAGCAGCACTGGGTGGGAAGTGGAGACCCAGTACTTC.

This chain uses TRBV29-1 with TRBJ1-2; D might be TRBD1 (5 bases). The CDR3 has 13 amino acids. V lost 3 bases to trimming and J lost 4 bases, with 12 bases between them. The germline V gene has CDR1 SQVTM and CDR2 ANQGSEA. The CDR3 nucleotides read TGCAGCGTTGATCTCACAGGTTTCTATGGCTACACCTTC. Protein product: CSVDLTGFYGYTF. Full variable domain (remainder filled in from reference TRBV29-1 and TRBJ1-2): SAVISQKPSRDICQRGTSLTIQCQVDSQVTMMFWYRQQPGQSLTLIATANQGSEATYESGFVIDKFPISRPNLTFSTLTVSNMSPEDSSIYLCSVDLTGFYGYTFGSGTRLTVV.

This clonotype came up a few times. The chain joins TRBV29-1 to TRBJ1-1; tentatively, D is TRBD1 (6 bases). V was clipped by 8 bases and J by 2 bases, with 18 bases between them. Germline CDR1 reads SQVTM; CDR2 reads ANQGSEA. This CDR3 contains 14 residues. CDR3 nucleotide sequence: TGCAGCACGGGGGCTGTTGGGGGAAACACTGAAGCTTTCTTT. This translates into CSTGAVGGNTEAFF.

This clonotype was observed at least ten times. J is TRBJ2-3 and V is TRBV7-2; no firm D call. V lost 6 bases and J 8 bases, leaving 21 bases between the germline ends. Per the germline V gene, CDR1 is SGHTA and CDR2 is FQGNSA. The CDR3 sequence is 15 residues long. CDR3 in amino acids: CASSRDRNPFGTQYF. CDR3 in DNA: TGTGCCAGCAGTCGAGACCGGAATCCCTTCGGTACGCAGTATTTT. The full variable domain, in which reference TRBV7-2 and TRBJ2-3 provide the parts outside the CDR3, is GAGVSQSPSNKVTEKGKDVELRCDPISGHTALYWYRQSLGQGLEFLIYFQGNSAPDKSGLPSDRFSAERTGGSVSTLTIQRTQQEDSAVYLCASSRDRNPFGTQYFGPGTRLTVL.

This clonotype turned up a few times. The gene calls are TRBV5-1 and TRBJ2-5; D tentatively fits TRBD1 or TRBD2 (7 bases each). The CDR3 extends over 15 amino acids. Germline assignment: CDR1 SGHRS and CDR2 YFSETQ. Trimming pared 3 bases from V and 1 base from J, leaving 13 bases between. CDR3 loop: CASSWGGTVQETQYF. CDR3 sequence (DNA): TGCGCCAGCAGCTGGGGGGGGACAGTCCAAGAGACCCAGTACTTC.

This clonotype has only a few counts. The V gene is TRBV4-1, the J gene TRBJ2-7, with a tentative D call TRBD2 (6 bases). V was clipped by 5 bases and J by 4 bases, with 15 bases between them. This CDR3 is built from 14 residues. Per germline, CDR1 MGHRA and CDR2 YSYEKL. CDR3: CASSEGLASYEQYF. The CDR3 DNA is TGCGCCAGCAGCGAAGGTCTAGCGTCTTACGAGCAGTACTTC.

The chain uses TRBV4-2 and TRBJ2-3; the D gene is possibly TRBD2 (6 bases). From germline, CDR1 is LGHNA and CDR2 YNFKEQ. Trimming pared 4 bases from V and 3 bases from J, leaving 17 bases between. The CDR3 extends over 16 amino acids. The CDR3 spells CASSPRPGLLTDTQYF. DNA for the CDR3: TGTGCCAGCAGCCCAAGACCGGGACTGTTAACAGATACGCAGTATTTT.

This clonotype was observed at least ten times. For the CDR3, the DNA is TGTGCCTGGAGCGCTAGGTTCTACGAGCAGTACTTC. Residues: CAWSARFYEQYF. The rearrangement uses TRBV30 and TRBJ2-7; D not certain. The CDR3 loop spans 12 amino acids. Trimming stripped 3 bases from V and 3 bases from J, with 9 bases between. CDR1 and CDR2 (germline): GTSNPN, SVGIG (reference sequence).

The V call is TRBV28, the J call TRBJ2-7, with D possibly called TRBD1 or TRBD2 (5 bases each). Trimming stripped 6 bases from V and 2 bases from J, with 17 bases between. Germline CDR1 reads MDHEN; CDR2 reads SYDVKM. The CDR3 is 15 amino acids. CDR3 loop: CASRPSGTMTYEQYF. The CDR3 DNA sequence: TGTGCCAGCAGACCTTCCGGGACGATGACCTACGAGCAGTACTTC. Combining the CDR3 with reference TRBV28 and TRBJ2-7 gives the whole variable domain DVKVTQSSRYLVKRTGEKVFLECVQDMDHENMFWYRQDPGLGLRLIYFSYDVKMKEKGDIPEGYSVSREKKERFSLILESASTNQTSMYLCASRPSGTMTYEQYFGPGTRLTVT.

In the case of this clonotype: A much more abundant neighbour one base away suggests this may be a read error. The chain uses TRBV12-3 or TRBV12-4 and TRBJ2-1, with a possible D match to TRBD1 (8 bases). V was pared by 6 bases and J by 0 bases, with 30 bases between. The length of the CDR3 is 21 residues. The CDR3 here is CASRTGQVSSGNQSSYNEQFF. The CDR3 DNA reads TGTGCCAGCAGGACGGGACAGGTGTCCAGCGGGAATCAGAGCTCCTACAATGAGCAGTTCTTC.

V gene TRBV19 combines with J gene TRBJ1-2, with D hard to call. V lost 5 bases, J lost 0 bases, and 13 bases lay in between. CDR3 length equals 15 residues. CDR1 LNHDA and CDR2 SQIVND come from the germline V gene (reference sequence). DNA for the CDR3: TGTGCCAGTAGTGTATCCCCAACTACTAACTATGGCTACACCTTC. Amino acid sequence: CASSVSPTTNYGYTF.

This clonotype was counted between two and nine times. The chain combines TRBV12-3 or TRBV12-4 with TRBJ2-1; 9 nucleotides line up with TRBD2. The length of the CDR3 is 13 residues. J gave up 5 bases and V 7 bases, and 3 bases lay outside the gene matches. CDR3 DNA: TGTGCCAGCACTAGCGGGGTAAACAATGAGCAGTTCTTC. Encoded protein: CASTSGVNNEQFF.

The chain recombines TRBV24-1 with TRBJ2-3; perhaps D is TRBD1 or TRBD2 (5 bases each). Germline lookup yields CDR1 KGHDR and CDR2 SFDVKD. CDR3 length: 13 amino acids. V was clipped by 5 bases and J by 4 bases, with 9 bases between them. The CDR3: CATSAWGSDTQYF. The DNA for the CDR3 is TGTGCCACCAGTGCCTGGGGGTCAGATACGCAGTATTTT.

This clonotype appeared many times. This chain joins TRBV6-5 and TRBJ2-5, with D perhaps TRBD2 (6 bases). There are 16 residues in the CDR3. V was clipped by 0 bases and J by 1 base, with 12 bases between them. Per germline, CDR1 MNHEY and CDR2 SVGAGI. The CDR3 sequence is CASSYSQWTTQETQYF. CDR3 nucleotides: TGTGCCAGCAGTTACTCCCAATGGACTACCCAAGAGACCCAGTACTTC.

Many counts were recorded for this clonotype. V and J are TRBV10-3 and TRBJ1-1, with unresolved D. From germline, CDR1 is ENHRY and CDR2 SYGVKD. Trimming shortened V by 8 bases and J by 1 base, and 8 bases separated the two germline ends. The CDR3 covers 12 residues. DNA for the CDR3: TGTGCCATCGGTCCGGGGAACACTGAAGCTTTCTTT. It specifies CAIGPGNTEAFF.

This clonotype has ten or more counts. The chain recombines TRBV20-1 with TRBJ2-6; 8 bases align to TRBD1. CDR1 and CDR2 from the germline V gene are DFQATT and SNEGSKA (reference sequence). Trimming removed 0 bases from V and 0 bases from J; junction bases left unmatched: 10. This CDR3 spans 19 amino acids. The CDR3 spells CSARDAQRDRFSGANVLTF. The CDR3 DNA follows: TGCAGTGCTAGAGATGCCCAACGGGACAGGTTCTCTGGGGCCAACGTCCTGACTTTC.

This clonotype was picked up many times. The chain couples TRBV28 to TRBJ2-7; D gene ambiguous. The germline V gene encodes CDR1 MDHEN and CDR2 SYDVKM. Trimming took 5 bases from V and 1 from J, leaving 6 bases between them. This CDR3 spans 12 amino acids. The CDR3 coding sequence is TGTGCCAGCAGTCCCCATTCCTACGAGCAGTACTTC. Encoded protein: CASSPHSYEQYF.

This clonotype was seen a handful of times. The chain employs TRBV9 and TRBJ2-6; D is uncertain. The CDR3 has 15 residues. Per germline, CDR1 SGDLS and CDR2 YYNGEE. Trimming removed 4 bases at V and 0 bases at J, with 8 bases between. CDR3 sequence (DNA): TGTGCCAGCAGCCTTTCCTACTCTGGGGCCAACGTCCTGACTTTC. This translates into CASSLSYSGANVLTF.